These T cell receptor beta chains were read from a single sample in a study of Ad26.COV2.S vaccination and SARS-CoV-2 variants. Libraries were prepared by immunoSEQ multiplex PCR; TCRdb keeps only in-frame clonotypes and omits some of them. The sample shows under 600,000 clones, roughly nine tenths of them seen only once. Material: peripheral blood, obtained in a trial of Ad26.COV2.S vaccine versus placebo. The receptors here all came from a person between 18 and 59 years old who received the Ad26.COV2.S COVID-19 vaccine or a placebo. Both conserved end residues are part of each CDR3. D genes are given only for firm matches. Clone size, where shown, is once, few, many, or a class for clones that have expanded.

CDR3aa	CDR3nt	d_gene	abundance	j_gene	v_gene
CSVNAVGYEQYF	TGCAGCGTCAACGCCGTCGGATACGAGCAGTACTTC	-	-	TRBJ2-7	TRBV29-1
CASRDDPNYGYTF	TGTGCCAGCAGGGACGATCCTAACTATGGCTACACCTTC	-	-	TRBJ1-2	TRBV6-5
CASSSGGISGNTIYF	TGTGCCAGCAGCTCTGGAGGAATATCTGGAAACACCATATATTTT	-	-	TRBJ1-3	TRBV7-6
CASRDRPNTGELFF	TGTGCCAGTAGGGACAGGCCCAACACCGGGGAGCTGTTTTTT	TRBD1	-	TRBJ2-2	TRBV19
CASSPLAGTATYEQYF	TGTGCCAGCAGTCCCCTCGCCGGGACGGCTACCTACGAGCAGTACTTC	-	-	TRBJ2-7	TRBV28
CASSLKRDSPLHF	TGTGCCAGCAGTTTGAAGAGGGATTCACCCCTCCACTTT	-	-	TRBJ1-6	TRBV27
CASSRGLAGLGFEQFF	TGCGCCAGCAGCAGAGGACTAGCGGGGTTAGGGTTTGAGCAGTTCTTC	TRBD2	-	TRBJ2-1	TRBV4-1
CAWKIQAGGETQYF	TGTGCCTGGAAGATACAAGCAGGTGGAGAGACCCAGTACTTC	-	-	TRBJ2-5	TRBV30
CASSDLTYNEQFF	TGTGCCAGCAGTGATTTGACCTACAATGAGCAGTTCTTC	-	-	TRBJ2-1	TRBV2
CASSLASSDYEQYF	TGCGCCAGCAGCTTGGCCTCCAGCGACTACGAGCAGTACTTC	-	once	TRBJ2-7	TRBV5-1
CASSFVSSYNEQFF	TGTGCCAGCAGTTTTGTCAGCTCCTACAATGAGCAGTTCTTC	-	-	TRBJ2-1	TRBV27
CASSSPPGTGIYEQYF	TGTGCCAGCAGCTCCCCACCCGGGACAGGGATCTACGAGCAGTACTTC	TRBD1	once	TRBJ2-7	TRBV7-9
CASRGAWDTGELFF	TGTGCCAGTCGCGGGGCGTGGGACACCGGGGAGCTGTTTTTT	-	-	TRBJ2-2	TRBV19
CAWITRRRGYTF	TGTGCCTGGATCACACGTCGGCGGGGCTACACCTTC	-	-	TRBJ1-2	TRBV30
CASSYRGQPTGELFF	TGTGCCAGCAGTTACAGAGGACAGCCCACCGGGGAGCTGTTTTTT	-	-	TRBJ2-2	TRBV6-5
CASRGLTETQYF	TGTGCCAGCAGAGGACTAACGGAGACCCAGTACTTC	-	-	TRBJ2-5	TRBV6-5
CASSSSYSGSYNEQFF	TGTGCCAGCAGCTCATCCTATAGCGGGAGTTACAATGAGCAGTTCTTC	TRBD2	-	TRBJ2-1	TRBV13
CASSPMGQPQHF	TGTGCCAGCTCACCTATGGGGCAGCCCCAGCATTTT	-	once	TRBJ1-5	TRBV18
CASSQSLQAYEQYF	TGTGCCAGCAGCCAGTCACTGCAGGCATACGAGCAGTACTTC	-	-	TRBJ2-7	TRBV3-1/TRBV3-2
CSVEDRVNEQFF	TGCAGCGTTGAAGACAGGGTTAATGAGCAGTTCTTC	-	-	TRBJ2-1	TRBV29-1